The clone carrying this T cell receptor (beta chain) was found a few times. CDR3 length equals 15 residues. Trimming removed 0 bases from V and 10 bases from J; junction bases left unmatched: 6. Germline assignment: CDR1 LNHNV and CDR2 YYDKDF (reference sequence). The use of a sample-barcoded 5' primer and a J-beta primer mix characterized a second PCR of roughly 7 to 12 cycles. TCRdb ran MiXCR on the 5' RACE reads and lists one entry per CDR3 protein. The profile shows around 1.5 million distinct CDR3 sequences, 59% of them singletons. This sample is drawn from a study of blood T cells in healthy people across ages.

The V gene is TRBV15, the J gene TRBJ1-6; TRBD1 matches 7 bases. This receptor was obtained from a man aged 18-30 years in good health. Sequencing was done on a sample of blood. The CDR3 spells CATSRENRGGSPLHF. CDR3 DNA: TGTGCCACCAGCAGAGAAAACAGGGGAGGCTCACCCCTCCACTTT. The full variable domain, completed using reference TRBV15 and TRBJ1-6, is DAMVIQNPRYQVTQFGKPVTLSCSQTLNHNVMYWYQQKSSQAPKLLFHYYDKDFNNEADTPDNFQSRRPNTSFCFLDIRSPGLGDTAMYLCATSRENRGGSPLHFGNGTRLTVT.